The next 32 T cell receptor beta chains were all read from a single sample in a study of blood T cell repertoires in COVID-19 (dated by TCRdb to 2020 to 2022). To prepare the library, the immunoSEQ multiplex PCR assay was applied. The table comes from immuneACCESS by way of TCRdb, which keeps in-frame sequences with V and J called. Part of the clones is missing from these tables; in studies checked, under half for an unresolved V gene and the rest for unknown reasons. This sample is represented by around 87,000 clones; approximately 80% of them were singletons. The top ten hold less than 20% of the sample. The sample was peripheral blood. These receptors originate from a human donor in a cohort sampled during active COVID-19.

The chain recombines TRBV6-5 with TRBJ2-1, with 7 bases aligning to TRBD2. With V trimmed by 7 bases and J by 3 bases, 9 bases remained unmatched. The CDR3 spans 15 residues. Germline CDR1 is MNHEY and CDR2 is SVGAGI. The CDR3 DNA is TGTGCCAGCAAAGGAGCGGGAAGAAACTACAATGAGCAGTTCTTC. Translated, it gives CASKGAGRNYNEQFF.

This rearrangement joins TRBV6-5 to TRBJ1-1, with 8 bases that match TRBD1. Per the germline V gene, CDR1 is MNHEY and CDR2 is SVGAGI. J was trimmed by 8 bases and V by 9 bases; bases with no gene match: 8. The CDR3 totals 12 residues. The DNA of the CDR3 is TGTGCCAGTACCACAGGGGGTCTCGAAGCTTTCTTT. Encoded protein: CASTTGGLEAFF.

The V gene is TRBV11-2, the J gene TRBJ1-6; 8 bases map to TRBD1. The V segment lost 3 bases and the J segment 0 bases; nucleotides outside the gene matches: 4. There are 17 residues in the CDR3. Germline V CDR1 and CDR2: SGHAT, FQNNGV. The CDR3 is CASSFRTGSSYNSPLHF. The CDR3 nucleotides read TGTGCCAGCAGCTTTAGGACAGGGAGCTCCTATAATTCACCCCTCCACTTT. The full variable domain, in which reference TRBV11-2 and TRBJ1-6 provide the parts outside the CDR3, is EAGVAQSPRYKIIEKRQSVAFWCNPISGHATLYWYQQILGQGPKLLIQFQNNGVVDDSQLPKDRFSAERLKGVDSTLKIQPAKLEDSAVYLCASSFRTGSSYNSPLHFGNGTRLTVT.

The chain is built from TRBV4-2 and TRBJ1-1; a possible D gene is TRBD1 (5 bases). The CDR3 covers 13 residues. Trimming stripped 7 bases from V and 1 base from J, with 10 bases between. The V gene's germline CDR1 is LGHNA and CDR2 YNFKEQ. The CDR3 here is CASMGEGNTEAFF. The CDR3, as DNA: TGTGCCAGCATGGGGGAGGGGAACACTGAAGCTTTCTTT.

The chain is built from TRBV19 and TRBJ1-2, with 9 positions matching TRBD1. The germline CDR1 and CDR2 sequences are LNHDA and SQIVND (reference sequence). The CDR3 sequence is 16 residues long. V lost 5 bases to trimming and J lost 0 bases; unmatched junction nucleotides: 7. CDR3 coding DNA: TGTGCCAGTAGTCTCGGACAGGGGCAAACTAACTATGGCTACACCTTC. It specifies CASSLGQGQTNYGYTF.

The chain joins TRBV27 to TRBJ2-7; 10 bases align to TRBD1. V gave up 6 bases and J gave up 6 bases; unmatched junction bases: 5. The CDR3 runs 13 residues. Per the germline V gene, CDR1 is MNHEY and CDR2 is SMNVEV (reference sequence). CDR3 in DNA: TGTGCCAGCAGCCCGGGGACAGGGGTCGAGCAGTACTTC. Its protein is CASSPGTGVEQYF.

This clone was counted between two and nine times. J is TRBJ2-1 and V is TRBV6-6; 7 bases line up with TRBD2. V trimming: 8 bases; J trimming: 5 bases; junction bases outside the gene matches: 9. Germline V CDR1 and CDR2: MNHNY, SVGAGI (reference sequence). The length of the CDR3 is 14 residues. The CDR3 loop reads CASFAGLTNNEQFF. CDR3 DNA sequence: TGTGCCAGCTTCGCGGGACTAACAAACAATGAGCAGTTCTTC.

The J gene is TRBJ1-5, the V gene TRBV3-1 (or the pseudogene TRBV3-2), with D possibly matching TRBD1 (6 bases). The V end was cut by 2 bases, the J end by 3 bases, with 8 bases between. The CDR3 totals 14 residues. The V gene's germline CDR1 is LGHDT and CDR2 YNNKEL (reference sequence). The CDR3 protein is CASSQNRDNQPQHF. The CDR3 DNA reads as TGTGCCAGCAGCCAAAACAGGGACAATCAGCCCCAGCATTTT.

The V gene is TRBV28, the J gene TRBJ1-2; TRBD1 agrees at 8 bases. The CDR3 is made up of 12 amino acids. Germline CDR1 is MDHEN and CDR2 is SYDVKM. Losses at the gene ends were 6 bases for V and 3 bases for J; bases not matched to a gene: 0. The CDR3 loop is CASRTGDYGYTF. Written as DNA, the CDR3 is TGTGCCAGCAGGACAGGGGACTATGGCTACACCTTC.

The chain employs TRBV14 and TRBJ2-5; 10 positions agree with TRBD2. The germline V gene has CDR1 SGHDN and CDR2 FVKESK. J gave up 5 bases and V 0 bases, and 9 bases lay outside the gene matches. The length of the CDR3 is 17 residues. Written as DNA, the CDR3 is TGTGCCAGCAGCCAAGATTTCCAGCGGGAGGGCCGGGAGACCCAGTACTTC. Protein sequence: CASSQDFQREGRETQYF.

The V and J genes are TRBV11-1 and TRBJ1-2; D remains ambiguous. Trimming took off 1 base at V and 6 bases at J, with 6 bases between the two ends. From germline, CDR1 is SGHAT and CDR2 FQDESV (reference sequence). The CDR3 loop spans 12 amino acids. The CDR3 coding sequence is TGTGCCAGCAGCTTAGACGGGAATGGCTACACCTTC. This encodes CASSLDGNGYTF.

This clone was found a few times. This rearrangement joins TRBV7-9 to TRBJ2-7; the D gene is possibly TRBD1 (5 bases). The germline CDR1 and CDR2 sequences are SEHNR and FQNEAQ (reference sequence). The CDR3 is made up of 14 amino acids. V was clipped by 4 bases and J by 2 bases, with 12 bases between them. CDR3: CASSSTDRTYEQYF. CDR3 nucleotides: TGTGCCAGCAGCTCGACCGACAGAACCTACGAGCAGTACTTC.

The CDR3 sequence: CASSEGRRTQYF. For the CDR3, the DNA is TGTGCCAGCAGTGAGGGCCGTCGCACCCAGTACTTC. V and J are TRBV2 and TRBJ2-5; D call uncertain. The length of the CDR3 is 12 residues. Germline CDR1 SNHLY, CDR2 FYNNEI. Trimming stripped 3 bases from V and 8 bases from J, with 10 bases between.

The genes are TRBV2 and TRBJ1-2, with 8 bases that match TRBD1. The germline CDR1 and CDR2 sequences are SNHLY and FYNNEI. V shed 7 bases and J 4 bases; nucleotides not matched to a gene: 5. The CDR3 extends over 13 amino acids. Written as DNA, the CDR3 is TGTGCCAGCACATACAGGGGGGTCTATGGCTACACCTTC. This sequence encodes CASTYRGVYGYTF.

CDR3 coding DNA: TGCGCCAGCAGCTTGGGTGGAGGAGGTGAAAAACTGTTTTTT. Translation gives CASSLGGGGEKLFF. V gene TRBV5-1 combines with J gene TRBJ1-4; D call uncertain. Germline CDR1 SGHRS, CDR2 YFSETQ. The CDR3 length is 14 residues. Deletions cut 0 bases from V and 7 bases from J, with 10 bases between.

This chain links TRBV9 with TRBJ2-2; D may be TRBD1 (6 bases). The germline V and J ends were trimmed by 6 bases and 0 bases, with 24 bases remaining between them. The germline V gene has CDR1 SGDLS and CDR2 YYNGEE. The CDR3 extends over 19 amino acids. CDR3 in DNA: TGTGCCAGCACCCTCGATACGGGACACCCTTTCGCGAACACCGGGGAGCTGTTTTTT. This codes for CASTLDTGHPFANTGELFF.

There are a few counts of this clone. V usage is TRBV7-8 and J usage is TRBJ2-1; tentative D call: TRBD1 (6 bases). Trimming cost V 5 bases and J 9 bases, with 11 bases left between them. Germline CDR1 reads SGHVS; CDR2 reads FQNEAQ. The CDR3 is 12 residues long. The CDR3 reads CASSPRGGEQFF. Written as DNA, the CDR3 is TGTGCCAGCAGCCCCAGGGGCGGTGAGCAGTTCTTC.

This CDR3 reads CASSSPRASGRGYNEQFF. CDR3 sequence (DNA): TGTGCCAGCAGCTCCCCCAGGGCTAGCGGGAGGGGATACAATGAGCAGTTCTTC. V usage is TRBV11-3 and J usage is TRBJ2-1; TRBD2 aligns across 12 bases. The germline V gene encodes CDR1 SGHNT and CDR2 YENEEA. CDR3 length: 18 amino acids. With V trimmed by 4 bases and J by 4 bases, 11 bases remained unmatched.

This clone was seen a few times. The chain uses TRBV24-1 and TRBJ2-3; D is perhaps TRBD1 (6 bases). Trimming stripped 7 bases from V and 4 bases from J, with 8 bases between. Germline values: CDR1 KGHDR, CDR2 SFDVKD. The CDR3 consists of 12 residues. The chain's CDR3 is CATRGAADTQYF. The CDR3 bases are TGTGCCACCAGGGGGGCCGCAGATACGCAGTATTTT.

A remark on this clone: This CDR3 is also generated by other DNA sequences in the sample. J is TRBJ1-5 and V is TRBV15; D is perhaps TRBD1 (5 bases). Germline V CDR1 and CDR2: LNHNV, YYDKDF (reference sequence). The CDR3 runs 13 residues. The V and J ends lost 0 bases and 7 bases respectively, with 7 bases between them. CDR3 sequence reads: CATSREGGQPQHF. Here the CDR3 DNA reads TGTGCCACCAGCAGAGAGGGGGGACAGCCCCAGCATTTT.

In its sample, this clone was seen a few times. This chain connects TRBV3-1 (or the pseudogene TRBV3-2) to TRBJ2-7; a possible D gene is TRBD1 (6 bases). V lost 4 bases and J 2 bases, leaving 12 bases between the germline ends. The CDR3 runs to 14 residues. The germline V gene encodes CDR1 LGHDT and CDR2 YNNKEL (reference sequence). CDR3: CASSRRQVPYEQYF. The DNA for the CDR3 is TGTGCCAGCAGCCGGAGACAGGTACCCTACGAGCAGTACTTC.

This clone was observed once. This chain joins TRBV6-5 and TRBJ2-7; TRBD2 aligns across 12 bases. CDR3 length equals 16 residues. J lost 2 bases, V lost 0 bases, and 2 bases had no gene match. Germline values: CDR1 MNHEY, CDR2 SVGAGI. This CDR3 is CASSYSSSGRAYEQYF. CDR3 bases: TGTGCCAGCAGTTACTCGTCTAGCGGGAGGGCCTACGAGCAGTACTTC.

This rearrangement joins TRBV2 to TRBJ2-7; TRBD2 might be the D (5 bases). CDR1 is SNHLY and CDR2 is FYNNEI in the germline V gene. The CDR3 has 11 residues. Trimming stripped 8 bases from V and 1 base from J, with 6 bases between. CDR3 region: CASRGSYEQYF. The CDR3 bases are TGTGCCAGCCGGGGTTCCTACGAGCAGTACTTC.

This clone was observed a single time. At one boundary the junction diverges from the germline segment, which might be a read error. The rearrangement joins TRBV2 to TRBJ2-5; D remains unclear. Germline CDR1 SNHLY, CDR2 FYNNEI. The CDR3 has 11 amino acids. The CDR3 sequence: CTSSVLETQYF. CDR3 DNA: TGTACCAGTTCAGTCCTGGAGACCCAGTACTTC.

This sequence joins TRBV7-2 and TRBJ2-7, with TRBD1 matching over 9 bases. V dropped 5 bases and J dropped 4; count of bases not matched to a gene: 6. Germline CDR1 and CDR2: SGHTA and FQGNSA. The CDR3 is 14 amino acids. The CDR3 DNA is TGTGCCAGCAGCAAAGGACAGGGGCGGTACGAGCAGTACTTC. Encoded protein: CASSKGQGRYEQYF.

The CDR3 bases are TGTGCCAGCAGTAATCCGGGACAGGGGCGCACTGAAGCTTTCTTT. Encoded protein: CASSNPGQGRTEAFF. The chain carries TRBV28 and TRBJ1-1; 10 bases match TRBD1. The CDR3 consists of 15 residues. Trimming at V came to 5 bases and at J to 4 bases, leaving 7 bases not matched to a gene. Germline assignment: CDR1 MDHEN and CDR2 SYDVKM.

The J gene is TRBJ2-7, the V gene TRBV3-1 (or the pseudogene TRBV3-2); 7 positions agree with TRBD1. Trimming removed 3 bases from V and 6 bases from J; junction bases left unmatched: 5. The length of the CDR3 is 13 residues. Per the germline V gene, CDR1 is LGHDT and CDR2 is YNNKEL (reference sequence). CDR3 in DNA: TGTGCCAGCAGCCATCTTAGACAGGGCGAGCAGTACTTC. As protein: CASSHLRQGEQYF.

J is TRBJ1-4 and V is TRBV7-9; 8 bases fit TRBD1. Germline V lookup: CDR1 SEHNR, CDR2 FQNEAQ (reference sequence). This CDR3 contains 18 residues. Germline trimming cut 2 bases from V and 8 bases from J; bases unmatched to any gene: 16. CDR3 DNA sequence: TGTGCCAGCAGCTTAAATCTATGGGGGGCAGGGGGCGAGGAAAAACTGTTTTTT. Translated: CASSLNLWGAGGEEKLFF.

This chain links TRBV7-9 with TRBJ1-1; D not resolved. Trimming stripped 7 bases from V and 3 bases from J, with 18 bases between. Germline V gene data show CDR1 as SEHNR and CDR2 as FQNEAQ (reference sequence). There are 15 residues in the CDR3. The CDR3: CASTVFRTSDTEAFF. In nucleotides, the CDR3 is TGTGCCAGCACCGTGTTCAGGACTTCTGACACTGAAGCTTTCTTT.

For the CDR3, the DNA is TGTGCCAGCTCACCAACAGAGATCTACGAGCAGTACTTC. The encoded protein is CASSPTEIYEQYF. V and J are TRBV18 and TRBJ2-7; D remains ambiguous. Germline V gives CDR1 KGHSH, CDR2 LQKENI. V dropped 2 bases and J dropped 3 bases, with 8 bases sitting between them. This CDR3 contains 13 residues.

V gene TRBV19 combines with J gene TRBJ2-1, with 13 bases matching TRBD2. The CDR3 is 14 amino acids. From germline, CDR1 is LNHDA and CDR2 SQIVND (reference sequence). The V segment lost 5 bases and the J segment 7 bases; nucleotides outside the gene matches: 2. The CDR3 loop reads CASSSLAGGNEQFF. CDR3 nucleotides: TGTGCCAGTAGTTCACTAGCGGGGGGGAATGAGCAGTTCTTC. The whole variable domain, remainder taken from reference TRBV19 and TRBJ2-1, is DGGITQSPKYLFRKEGQNVTLSCEQNLNHDAMYWYRQDPGQGLRLIYYSQIVNDFQKGDIAEGYSVSREKKESFPLTVTSAQKNPTAFYLCASSSLAGGNEQFFGPGTRLTVL.

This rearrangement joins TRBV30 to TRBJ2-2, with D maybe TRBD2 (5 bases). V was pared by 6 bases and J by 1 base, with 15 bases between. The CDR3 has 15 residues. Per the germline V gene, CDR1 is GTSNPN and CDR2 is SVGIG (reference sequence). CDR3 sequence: CACRPPGKNTGELFF. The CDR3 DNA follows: TGTGCCTGCCGCCCCCCCGGGAAGAACACCGGGGAGCTGTTTTTT.